What follows are 5 T cell receptor beta chains derived from one specimen sequenced in a study of response to subunit inactivated influenza vaccine. Each CDR3 protein is one row after TCRdb ran MiXCR on the RT-PCR reads. The sample holds more than 150,000 distinct CDR3 sequences, around a tenth seen once. The source was non-naive T cells sorted from PBMCs, collected on the day of vaccination. Every receptor here comes from a man aged 45 to 65 who received an inactivated influenza vaccine.

This clonotype was recorded a few times. This chain joins TRBV6-2 or TRBV6-3 and TRBJ2-1, with 15 bases identical to TRBD2. In germline, CDR1 is MNHEY, CDR2 SVGEGT. This CDR3 contains 14 residues. The ends lost 5 bases at V and 9 bases at J; junction bases unmatched: 2. The CDR3 protein is CASSAGLAGGEQFF. DNA for the CDR3: TGTGCCAGCAGTGCGGGACTAGCGGGAGGTGAGCAGTTCTTC.

V gene TRBV5-6 combines with J gene TRBJ2-1, with 8 bases identical to TRBD2. The CDR3 sequence is 18 residues long. Germline CDR1 and CDR2: SGHDT and YYEEEE. J gave up 0 bases and V 3 bases, and 11 bases lay outside the gene matches. CDR3: CASSSISGTAHSYNEQFF. Here the CDR3 DNA reads TGTGCCAGCAGCTCTATTAGCGGGACGGCCCACTCCTACAATGAGCAGTTCTTC. Variable domain in full (rest from reference TRBV5-6 and TRBJ2-1): DAGVTQSPTHLIKTRGQQVTLRCSPKSGHDTVSWYQQALGQGPQFIFQYYEEEERQRGNFPDRFSGHQFPNYSSELNVNALLLGDSALYLCASSSISGTAHSYNEQFFGPGTRLTVL.

In its sample, this clonotype was seen many times. The CDR3 loop reads CASSLVSGSEQFF. The CDR3 DNA sequence: TGTGCCAGCAGCTTGGTCAGCGGGTCCGAGCAGTTCTTC. V is TRBV5-6 and J is TRBJ2-1; TRBD2 might be the D (6 bases). CDR1 SGHDT and CDR2 YYEEEE come from the germline V gene. The CDR3 has 13 amino acids. Trimming removed 0 bases at V and 10 bases at J, with 11 bases between.

The V and J genes are TRBV20-1 and TRBJ2-5; TRBD2 agrees at 9 bases. The trim removed 2 bases at V and 2 bases at J, leaving 6 bases unmatched. The CDR3 covers 15 residues. CDR1 is DFQATT, CDR2 SNEGSKA, per germline (reference sequence). CDR3 sequence: CSARLGTSRQETQYF. The CDR3 coding sequence is TGCAGTGCTAGACTCGGGACTAGCAGACAAGAGACCCAGTACTTC.

A few counts support this clonotype. This sequence joins TRBV10-3 and TRBJ2-2, with 8 positions matching TRBD2. CDR1 and CDR2 from the germline V gene are ENHRY and SYGVKD. V shed 6 bases, J shed 4 bases, and the junction held 7 bases outside the gene matches. There are 15 residues in the CDR3. In DNA form, the CDR3 reads TGTGCCATCAGCTACGGGGGGGCAGGCACCGGGGAGCTGTTTTTT. Protein sequence: CAISYGGAGTGELFF.